A selection of T cell receptor beta chains follows, all from one sample in a study of CD8 T cells in Susac syndrome. From the immunoSEQ multiplex PCR reads, TCRdb called clonotypes with MiXCR, one entry per CDR3 protein. The sample has some 200,000 distinct CDR3 sequences, 90% to 97% seen once. The sequenced sample consisted of CD4+ T cells from PBMCs. These receptors were obtained from a human donor with Susac syndrome. Both conserved end residues are part of each CDR3.

>TRBJ2-2|TRBV9|14
CATEGRADTGELFF
>TRBJ2-5|TRBV10-3|12
CASQGGQETQYF
>TRBJ1-3|TRBV11-2|17
CASSPLGQGISGNTIYF
>TRBJ2-5|TRBV5-4|15
CASSLPGQGRETQYF
>TRBJ1-2|TRBV29-1|15
CSVEDRGQPNYGYTF
>TRBJ2-3|TRBV30|14
CAWSRDGLMNTQYF
>TRBJ2-5|TRBV12-3/TRBV12-4|12
CASSLQQETQYF
>TRBJ2-2|TRBV20-1|15
CSARDTEEYSGELFF
>TRBJ2-7|TRBV6-1|16
CASRLNWDTRSYEQYF
>TRBJ1-1|TRBV4-1|18
CASSQDPRQPTRSTEAFF
>TRBJ2-1|TRBV20-1|14
CSATGLAAYNEQFF
>TRBJ1-2|TRBV19|15
CATLGRPPTNYGYTF
>TRBJ1-1|TRBV20-1|14
CSARGDRGNTEAFF
>TRBJ2-5|TRBV29-1|14
CSVEDRGGGETQYF
>TRBJ2-7|TRBV3-1|16
CASSQDSGTSSYEQYF
>TRBJ2-5|TRBV27|11
CASSRGTVLYF
>TRBJ2-2|TRBV9|13
CASSVASPGELFF
>TRBJ2-3|TRBV27|14
CASNRWTGTDTQYF
>TRBJ1-2|TRBV30|12
CAWFHGDYGYTF
>TRBJ1-2|TRBV11-2|14
CASRRGGNNYGYTF
>TRBJ1-2|TRBV20-1|15
CSARDLGTNSYGYTF
>TRBJ1-5|TRBV24-1|13
CATSEGFNQPQHF
>TRBJ2-4|TRBV7-2|17
CASSLGPSGVAKNIQYF
>TRBJ2-1|TRBV20-1|14
CSVRSRADYNEQFF
>TRBJ2-5|TRBV29-1|12
CSVEGVSETQYF
>TRBJ1-5|TRBV10-3|14
CAISVDRESQPQHF
>TRBJ2-2|TRBV5-1|17
CASGQPRAGRDPGELFF
>TRBJ1-5|TRBV20-1|14
CSARVGGGNQPQHF
>TRBJ1-5|TRBV7-9|13
CASSRGDNQPQHF
>TRBJ2-7|TRBV30|15
CAWSYSGQGFYEQYF
>TRBJ1-2|TRBV7-3|14
CASGMAGGYYGYTF
>TRBJ2-5|TRBV15|14
CATSRGAGWETQYF
>TRBJ1-4|TRBV6-6|15
CASSRGHPTNEKLFF
>TRBJ2-3|TRBV6-5|13
CASSYSSQNTQYF
>TRBJ2-7|TRBV4-3|13
CASSQGVGREQYF
>TRBJ1-5|TRBV5-1|15
CASSPSGDRTQPQHF
>TRBJ2-6|TRBV20-1|15
CSASRQSSGANVLTF
>TRBJ1-1|TRBV9|14
CASSVAGRLAEAFF
>TRBJ1-1|TRBV27|11
CAISRGAEAFF